This TCR beta chain was profiled in a study of T cells after yellow fever vaccination. TCRdb re-called the 5' RACE reads with MiXCR, one entry per CDR3 protein. The table includes more than 450,000 distinct CDR3 sequences, less than 25% detected once. The CDR3 covers 17 residues. Trimming took off 1 base at V and 2 bases at J, with 17 bases between the two ends. Germline lookup yields CDR1 MGHRA and CDR2 YSYEKL. In its sample, this clonotype was seen a few times. The receptor was isolated from a man between 18 and 35 years old who received the YFV17D yellow fever vaccine. The chain is built from TRBV4-1 and TRBJ1-2; D ambiguous. This specimen was PBMCs, taken roughly 20 days after the first yellow fever vaccination. The CDR3 spells CASSQAAGGPWNYGYTF. The CDR3 DNA follows: TGCGCCAGCAGCCAAGCAGCGGGAGGACCTTGGAACTATGGCTACACCTTC.